This T cell receptor (beta chain) was obtained from a study of OX40 agonist ivuxolimab in advanced cancers. Study information: Three patients, one with hepatocellular carcinoma and two with cutaneous melanoma, achieved partial responses. Notes on the study in general: Clonal expansion by week 6 occurred in CD4+ and CD8+ blood T cells (at 0.1 to 3.0 mg/kg). Relative to CD4+, CD8+ T cells held more expanded clones on average.

In the case of this clone: Its antigen is not known.

TCRdb's copy holds only in-frame clones and misses some; the assay was immunoSEQ multiplex PCR. This repertoire shows just under 75,000 clones, roughly nine tenths found once; its top ten account for around 0.46%. V gave up 2 bases and J gave up 6 bases, with 8 bases separating them. The CDR3 totals 13 residues. Germline CDR1 KGHSH, CDR2 LQKENI. The TCR comes from an adult with an advanced solid tumor such as melanoma, head and neck, liver or kidney cancer. The chain recombines TRBV18 with TRBJ1-5; no reliable D call. The sample consisted of CD4+ or CD8+ T cells sorted from blood, taken in a trial of the OX40 agonist ivuxolimab. CDR3 in amino acids: CASSPEDGQPQHF. The CDR3 nucleotides are TGTGCCAGCTCACCAGAAGACGGTCAGCCCCAGCATTTT.